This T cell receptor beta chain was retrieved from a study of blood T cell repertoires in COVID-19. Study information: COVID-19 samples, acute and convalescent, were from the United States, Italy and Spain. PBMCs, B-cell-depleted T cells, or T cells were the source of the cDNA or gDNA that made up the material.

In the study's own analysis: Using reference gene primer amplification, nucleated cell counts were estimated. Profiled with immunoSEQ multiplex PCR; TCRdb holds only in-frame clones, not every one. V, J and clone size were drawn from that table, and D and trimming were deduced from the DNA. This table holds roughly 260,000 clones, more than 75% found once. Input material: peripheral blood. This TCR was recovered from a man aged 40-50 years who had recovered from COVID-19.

As DNA, the CDR3 is TGTGCCAGCAGCGTGCGGGTCCGGTTAGCCAAAAACATTCAGTACTTC. It is translated as CASSVRVRLAKNIQYF. This chain connects TRBV21-1 to TRBJ2-4; TRBD2, as called in the table, went unchecked against the DNA. TRBV21-1 is marked as a pseudogene. This CDR3 region has 16 residues.